Listed here are 30 T cell receptor beta chains from one sample, sequenced in a study of T cells in localized non-small cell lung cancer. Assay used: immunoSEQ multiplex PCR; TCRdb lists only in-frame clones, some missing. The data show 2,500 to 3,000 clones, less than 30% seen once. The sample was lung tumor tissue, taken before any cancer treatment. The receptor source for this set is a male donor aged 60 or older with stage III lung adenocarcinoma.

This clone is labeled medium-sized. The V gene is TRBV9, the J gene TRBJ2-7, with no clear D. The CDR3 has 14 residues. CDR1 is SGDLS, CDR2 YYNGEE, per germline. The ends were cut back, 1 base at V and 6 bases at J, with 14 bases in the middle. The CDR3 is CASSVLGSDGEQYF. The CDR3 region has the DNA TGTGCCAGCAGCGTATTAGGGTCCGACGGCGAGCAGTACTTC.

In regard to this clone: One end of the junction varies from germline; a read error may be responsible. V gene TRBV6-8 combines with J gene TRBJ1-5, with D perhaps matching TRBD1 (5 bases). The germline V gene has CDR1 MNHGY and CDR2 SAAAGT. This CDR3 has 15 residues. CDR3 sequence: CASWRGTELNRPQHF. In DNA, the CDR3 is TGTGCCAGCTGGAGGGGAACGGAGTTGAATCGGCCCCAGCATTTT.

The chain carries TRBV18 and TRBJ2-7, with TRBD1 matching 8 bases. The CDR3 length is 12 residues. The V gene's germline CDR1 is KGHSH and CDR2 LQKENI. Trimming removed 4 bases from V and 7 bases from J; junction bases left unmatched: 3. This chain's CDR3 is CASSRQGLEQYF. The CDR3 DNA reads as TGTGCCAGCTCACGACAGGGGTTAGAGCAGTACTTC. Variable domain in full (rest from reference TRBV18 and TRBJ2-7): NAGVMQNPRHLVRRRGQEARLRCSPMKGHSHVYWYRQLPEEGLKFMVYLQKENIIDESGMPKERFSAEFPKEGPSILRIQQVVRGDSAAYFCASSRQGLEQYFGPGTRLTVT.

This clone has a handful of counts. The chain joins TRBV28 to TRBJ2-5, with 14 bases identical to TRBD2. V lost 5 bases, J lost 9 bases, and 11 bases stayed unmatched. This CDR3 comprises 16 residues. Germline V gives CDR1 MDHEN, CDR2 SYDVKM. CDR3 loop: CASSLSGTSGSLSQYF. CDR3 coding DNA: TGTGCCAGCAGTCTCTCCGGGACTAGCGGGAGTCTTTCCCAGTACTTC. Complete variable domain (other parts from reference TRBV28 and TRBJ2-5): DVKVTQSSRYLVKRTGEKVFLECVQDMDHENMFWYRQDPGLGLRLIYFSYDVKMKEKGDIPEGYSVSREKKERFSLILESASTNQTSMYLCASSLSGTSGSLSQYFGPGTRLLVL.

This clone is labeled large. This sequence joins TRBV6-8 and TRBJ1-1; TRBD1 aligns across 8 bases. The CDR3 loop spans 14 amino acids. The ends lost 6 bases at V and 1 base at J; junction bases unmatched: 4. In germline, CDR1 is MNHGY, CDR2 SAAAGT. CDR3 sequence: CASRPGQGNTEAFF. In DNA, the CDR3 is TGTGCCAGCAGACCTGGACAGGGGAACACTGAAGCTTTCTTT.

This clone was seen more than once but under ten times. The V gene is TRBV4-1, the J gene TRBJ1-6; 7 positions agree with TRBD1. Trimming took 0 bases from V and 7 from J; bases not matched to a gene: 6. This CDR3 region has 16 residues. Per the germline V gene, CDR1 is MGHRA and CDR2 is YSYEKL. The CDR3 coding sequence is TGCGCCAGCAGCCAAGATTTCCCGACAGGGAATTCACCCCTCCACTTT. It specifies CASSQDFPTGNSPLHF.

This chain uses TRBV25-1 with TRBJ1-2, with D unresolved. Per germline, CDR1 MGHDK and CDR2 SYGVNS. The CDR3 length is 12 residues. V lost 4 bases, J lost 4 bases, and 7 bases lay in between. DNA of the CDR3: TGTGCCAGCAGTGTGGGGTCCTATGGCTACACCTTC. Amino acid sequence: CASSVGSYGYTF.

The chain employs TRBV11-3 and TRBJ1-1, with D possibly being TRBD1 (6 bases). Germline V lookup: CDR1 SGHNT, CDR2 YENEEA. The CDR3 totals 16 residues. V was clipped by 1 base and J by 0 bases, with 12 bases between them. This CDR3 is CASSLVQGSMNTEAFF. The CDR3 region has the DNA TGTGCCAGCAGCTTAGTACAGGGCTCCATGAACACTGAAGCTTTCTTT. The full variable domain, with the rest looked up from reference TRBV11-3 and TRBJ1-1, is EAGVVQSPRYKIIEKKQPVAFWCNPISGHNTLYWYLQNLGQGPELLIRYENEEAVDDSQLPKDRFSAERLKGVDSTLKIQPAELGDSAVYLCASSLVQGSMNTEAFFGQGTRLTVV.

For the CDR3, the DNA is TGTGCCAGCAGTCCCGGGACCGTAGTCGGGCATACGCAGTATTTT. Amino acids: CASSPGTVVGHTQYF. The V gene is TRBV28, the J gene TRBJ2-3, with D perhaps given as TRBD1 or TRBD2 (5 bases each). The CDR3 consists of 15 residues. The V and J ends lost 5 bases and 7 bases respectively, with 19 bases between them. Germline V gene sequence: CDR1 MDHEN, CDR2 SYDVKM. The variable domain in full, with the rest retrieved from reference TRBV28 and TRBJ2-3, is DVKVTQSSRYLVKRTGEKVFLECVQDMDHENMFWYRQDPGLGLRLIYFSYDVKMKEKGDIPEGYSVSREKKERFSLILESASTNQTSMYLCASSPGTVVGHTQYFGPGTRLTVL.

By share of the sample, this clone is medium-sized. The rearrangement joins TRBV11-3 to TRBJ2-3, with 7 bases identical to TRBD2. V was clipped by 5 bases and J by 0 bases; unmatched bases: 11. Germline loops: CDR1 SGHNT, CDR2 YENEEA. The CDR3 is made up of 17 amino acids. The CDR3 sequence: CASSLRGSGASTDTQYF. CDR3 DNA sequence: TGTGCCAGCAGCCTTCGTGGGAGCGGGGCTAGCACAGATACGCAGTATTTT.

This clone came up a few times. The chain recombines TRBV6-8 with TRBJ2-6; the D gene is possibly TRBD2 (5 bases). The CDR3 is 16 amino acids. Trimming pared 7 bases from V and 1 base from J, leaving 14 bases between. CDR1 MNHGY and CDR2 SAAAGT come from the germline V gene. CDR3 nucleotide sequence: TGTGCCAGCACTCTAAGAGGGCCATCTGGGGCCAACGTCCTGACTTTC. Amino acids: CASTLRGPSGANVLTF.

This clone was detected once. The chain carries TRBV19 and TRBJ2-2; TRBD1 aligns across 9 bases. Germline CDR1 LNHDA, CDR2 SQIVND (reference sequence). Trimming cost V 5 bases and J 6 bases; bases outside gene matches: 7. The CDR3 consists of 15 residues. The CDR3 sequence: CASSPRTGAAGELFF. The CDR3 nucleotides are TGTGCCAGTAGTCCACGGACAGGGGCCGCCGGGGAGCTGTTTTTT.

The rearrangement uses TRBV19 and TRBJ2-1; TRBD1 is a possible D gene (5 bases). This CDR3 spans 11 amino acids. The V gene lost 8 bases and the J gene lost 7 bases, with 9 bases spanning the gap. Germline V lookup: CDR1 LNHDA, CDR2 SQIVND (reference sequence). CDR3 coding DNA: TGTGCCAGTTCCCAGGGAAATGAGCAGTTCTTC. Translation gives CASSQGNEQFF.

This clone is medium-sized within its sample. The chain is built from TRBV9 and TRBJ1-1; D unresolved. V was shortened by 1 base and J by 1 base, with 5 bases between the two germline ends. The CDR3 consists of 13 residues. The V gene's germline CDR1 is SGDLS and CDR2 YYNGEE. CDR3 in amino acids: CASSVRSNTEAFF. The CDR3 bases are TGTGCCAGCAGCGTAAGGTCGAACACTGAAGCTTTCTTT.

V gene TRBV2 combines with J gene TRBJ2-1, with D unclear. Germline CDR1 and CDR2: SNHLY and FYNNEI. The CDR3 is made up of 12 amino acids. V gave up 8 bases and J gave up 6 bases, with 11 bases separating them. CDR3 in amino acids: CASALNGNEQFF. In DNA, the CDR3 is TGTGCCAGCGCCTTGAACGGCAATGAGCAGTTCTTC. The variable domain in full, with the rest retrieved from reference TRBV2 and TRBJ2-1, is EPEVTQTPSHQVTQMGQEVILRCVPISNHLYFYWYRQILGQKVEFLVSFYNNEISEKSEIFDDQFSVERPDGSNFTLKIRSTKLEDSAMYFCASALNGNEQFFGPGTRLTVL.

By proportion, this clone is medium-sized (0.01 to 0.1%). V and J are TRBV11-3 and TRBJ2-5; tentatively, D is TRBD2 (7 bases). Germline V gene lookup returns CDR1 SGHNT and CDR2 YENEEA. The CDR3 has 14 residues. Trimming stripped 7 bases from V and 1 base from J, with 13 bases between. In nucleotides, the CDR3 is TGTGCCAGCAACCAAGGGGGGGGCCAAGAGACCCAGTACTTC. It codes for CASNQGGGQETQYF.

Judged by abundance, this clone is medium-sized (0.01 to 0.1%). The rearrangement joins TRBV11-3 to TRBJ1-1, with a weak D call TRBD1 (5 bases). Germline-derived CDR1 and CDR2 are SGHNT and YENEEA. Trimming removed 5 bases at V and 0 bases at J, with 13 bases between. The CDR3 covers 15 residues. The CDR3 protein is CASSRGGEMNTEAFF. CDR3 nucleotide sequence: TGTGCCAGCAGCCGGGGCGGGGAGATGAACACTGAAGCTTTCTTT.

This sequence joins TRBV18 and TRBJ2-7; 10 positions agree with TRBD1. V gave up 4 bases and J gave up 6 bases; unmatched junction bases: 6. Germline V CDR1 and CDR2: KGHSH, LQKENI. The CDR3 is 14 amino acids. The CDR3 loop is CASSLGQGLLEQYF. DNA for the CDR3: TGTGCCAGCTCACTGGGACAGGGGCTCCTCGAGCAGTACTTC.

Judged by abundance, this clone is medium-sized (0.01 to 0.1%). The chain links TRBV11-3 to TRBJ2-1; TRBD2 aligns across 16 bases. Trimming cost V 5 bases and J 13 bases; bases outside gene matches: 5. This CDR3 comprises 14 residues. The V gene's germline CDR1 is SGHNT and CDR2 YENEEA. In DNA form, the CDR3 reads TGTGCCAGCAGCCCCGGGACTAGCGGGGGGGCTCAGTTCTTC. Translating it yields CASSPGTSGGAQFF.

The chain joins TRBV5-1 to TRBJ2-2, with 7 bases fitting TRBD1. Trimming took 9 bases from V and 6 from J; bases not matched to a gene: 11. Germline V gene sequence: CDR1 SGHRS, CDR2 YFSETQ. This CDR3 has 14 amino acids. The CDR3 reads CATAENTGAGELFF. DNA for the CDR3: TGCGCCACCGCAGAGAATACAGGGGCCGGGGAGCTGTTTTTT.

A few counts support this clone. The junction does not match germline at one end; this may be a read error. The chain has TRBV6-8 and TRBJ2-6; TRBD2 matches 7 bases. Germline V gene sequence: CDR1 MNHGY, CDR2 SAAAGT. The CDR3 totals 14 residues. CDR3 bases: TGTGCCATCAGTGGGGGGGAGGAGGCCAACGTCCTGACTTTC. Amino acids: CAISGGEEANVLTF.

The genes are TRBV30 and TRBJ2-7, with D perhaps matching TRBD1 (6 bases). This CDR3 has 16 residues. The germline V gene encodes CDR1 GTSNPN and CDR2 SVGIG (reference sequence). Trimming removed 2 bases from V and 3 bases from J, with 20 bases in between. The CDR3 DNA follows: TGTGCCTGGAGTAAGAAACAGGGAGTGTATTTCTACGAGCAGTACTTC. It specifies CAWSKKQGVYFYEQYF. Full variable domain (rest looked up from reference TRBV30 and TRBJ2-7): SQTIHQWPATLVQPVGSPLSLECTVEGTSNPNLYWYRQAAGRGLQLLFYSVGIGQISSEVPQNLSASRPQDRQFILSSKKLLLSDSGFYLCAWSKKQGVYFYEQYFGPGTRLTVT.

This chain joins TRBV19 and TRBJ2-2, with 12 positions matching TRBD2. Germline V lookup: CDR1 LNHDA, CDR2 SQIVND (reference sequence). CDR3 length equals 20 residues. Trimming cost V 4 bases and J 4 bases; bases outside gene matches: 16. The CDR3 sequence: CASSRGPSGRALRLTGELFF. The CDR3 coding sequence is TGTGCCAGTAGTAGGGGGCCTAGCGGGAGGGCCTTGCGTCTCACCGGGGAGCTGTTTTTT.

The chain couples TRBV5-1 to TRBJ1-4; 8 nucleotides line up with TRBD1. This CDR3 contains 14 residues. Germline V lookup: CDR1 SGHRS, CDR2 YFSETQ. The junction had 6 bases not matched to a gene; V was cut back by 4 bases and J by 7 bases. This CDR3 is CASSLDRGGEKLFF. The DNA for the CDR3 is TGCGCCAGCAGCCTAGACAGGGGAGGTGAAAAACTGTTTTTT. The whole variable domain, remainder taken from reference TRBV5-1 and TRBJ1-4, is KAGVTQTPRYLIKTRGQQVTLSCSPISGHRSVSWYQQTPGQGLQFLFEYFSETQRNKGNFPGRFSGRQFSNSRSEMNVSTLELGDSALYLCASSLDRGGEKLFFGSGTQLSVL.

This chain joins TRBV11-3 and TRBJ1-2; 7 bases are a match to TRBD1. Looked up from germline, CDR1 is SGHNT and CDR2 is YENEEA. CDR3 length equals 15 residues. Trimming removed 5 bases from V and 5 bases from J; junction bases left unmatched: 11. The CDR3 protein is CASSPRQGWGYGYTF. In nucleotides, the CDR3 is TGTGCCAGCAGCCCACGACAGGGATGGGGGTATGGCTACACCTTC.

This clone was seen a handful of times. The V and J genes are TRBV18 and TRBJ2-1, with D tentatively TRBD2 (5 bases). CDR1 is KGHSH and CDR2 is LQKENI in the germline V gene. Trimming removed 3 bases at V and 7 bases at J, with 7 bases between. This CDR3 has 12 amino acids. The CDR3 DNA reads TGTGCCAGCTCACCGAGGGATAATGAGCAGTTCTTC. Its protein product is CASSPRDNEQFF.

By frequency in the sample, this clone is medium-sized. The CDR3, as DNA: TGTGCCAGCGGCCTTTGGACGGGGGCTTTCTTT. Translation gives CASGLWTGAFF. This rearrangement joins TRBV6-7 to TRBJ1-1, with no clear D. TRBV6-7 is placed among ORFs of uncertain function. The CDR3 is 11 residues long. The V end was cut by 8 bases, the J end by 11 bases, with 15 bases between.

This clone is deemed medium-sized. The chain combines TRBV11-3 with TRBJ2-6; possible D gene TRBD2, 6 bases. The V end was cut by 5 bases, the J end by 3 bases, with 11 bases between. CDR3 length equals 15 residues. Germline lookup yields CDR1 SGHNT and CDR2 YENEEA. The DNA of the CDR3 is TGTGCCAGCAGCGCCGGGACTGGTGGGGCCAACGTCCTGACTTTC. The encoded protein is CASSAGTGGANVLTF. The full variable domain, in which reference TRBV11-3 and TRBJ2-6 provide the parts outside the CDR3, is EAGVVQSPRYKIIEKKQPVAFWCNPISGHNTLYWYLQNLGQGPELLIRYENEEAVDDSQLPKDRFSAERLKGVDSTLKIQPAELGDSAVYLCASSAGTGGANVLTFGAGSRLTVL.

This clone was counted a few times. V gene TRBV6-8 combines with J gene TRBJ2-1; D unresolved. Trimming pared 4 bases from V and 8 bases from J, leaving 9 bases between. Germline V gene data show CDR1 as MNHGY and CDR2 as SAAAGT. The CDR3 loop spans 12 amino acids. The CDR3 DNA reads TGTGCCAGCAGTTCCCGGGCGTATGAGCAGTTCTTC. Translating gives CASSSRAYEQFF.

V usage is TRBV11-3 and J usage is TRBJ2-7; 10 nucleotides align to TRBD2. This CDR3 spans 17 amino acids. CDR1 is SGHNT and CDR2 is YENEEA in the germline V gene. V lost 8 bases to trimming and J lost 3 bases; unmatched junction nucleotides: 16. CDR3 coding DNA: TGTGCCAGCTCTCGGGCTAGCGGGGGCCTAACTAACTACGAGCAGTACTTC. Its translation is CASSRASGGLTNYEQYF.